These T cell receptor beta chains were read from a single sample in a study of OX40 agonist ivuxolimab in advanced cancers. The assay was immunoSEQ multiplex PCR, and TCRdb's table has in-frame clones only and misses some. The table shows 70,000 or so clones, with more than 75% occurring only once. Material: CD4+ or CD8+ T cells sorted from blood, obtained in a trial of the OX40 agonist ivuxolimab. The receptors were gathered from an adult with an advanced solid tumor such as melanoma, head and neck, liver or kidney cancer. The CDR3 runs from the conserved cysteine through the conserved F or W. D genes are given only for firm matches. Not all rows give a size; the values are once, few, many and, for expanded clones, a class.

length: 14
D: TRBD1
V: TRBV2
size: -
J: TRBJ1-5
DNA: TGTGCCAGCAAACAAGGACAGGTAAAACAGCCCCAGCATTTT
CDR3: CASKQGQVKQPQHF

length: 14
D: -
V: TRBV7-9
size: -
J: TRBJ2-2
DNA: TGTGCCAGCAGCTTAGCGCCAGAGGGCGGGGAGCTGTTTTTT
CDR3: CASSLAPEGGELFF

length: 15
D: TRBD1
V: TRBV19
size: -
J: TRBJ1-5
DNA: TGTGCCAGTAGTACGACAGGGGTAAGAGGGCAGCCCCAGCATTTT
CDR3: CASSTTGVRGQPQHF

length: 13
D: -
V: TRBV6-1
size: -
J: TRBJ2-1
DNA: TGTGCCAGCGGATTTGGACCTTCCAATGAGCAGTTCTTC
CDR3: CASGFGPSNEQFF

length: 12
D: -
V: TRBV29-1
size: -
J: TRBJ1-1
DNA: TGCAGCGTTGTTGGGGTAGGCCCTGAAGCTTTCTTT
CDR3: CSVVGVGPEAFF

length: 14
D: -
V: TRBV5-1
size: -
J: TRBJ1-3
DNA: TGCGCCAGCAGCTTATCGGGATCTGGAAACACCATATATTTT
CDR3: CASSLSGSGNTIYF

length: 13
D: -
V: TRBV5-4
size: -
J: TRBJ1-5
DNA: TGTGCCAGCAGCTCATCGATAGGGCAGCCCCAGCATTTT
CDR3: CASSSSIGQPQHF

length: 15
D: -
V: TRBV9
size: -
J: TRBJ2-7
DNA: TGTGCCAGCAGCGTAGCTGATGCTGAATCCTACGAGCAGTACTTC
CDR3: CASSVADAESYEQYF

length: 15
D: TRBD1
V: TRBV11-2
size: -
J: TRBJ1-4
DNA: TGTGCCAGCAGCTTTTCCGGGACAGTCAATGAAAAACTGTTTTTT
CDR3: CASSFSGTVNEKLFF

length: 15
D: -
V: TRBV15
size: once
J: TRBJ2-3
DNA: TGTGCCACCAGCAGAGGAGGGTATAGCACAGATACGCAGTATTTT
CDR3: CATSRGGYSTDTQYF

length: 16
D: TRBD1
V: TRBV6-5
size: once
J: TRBJ1-5
DNA: TGTGCCAGCAGTTACGTACAGGGGGCTAGCAATCAGCCCCAGCATTTT
CDR3: CASSYVQGASNQPQHF

length: 15
D: -
V: TRBV11-2
size: -
J: TRBJ2-7
DNA: TGTGCCAGCAGCTTAGATCGAGGGTTCCTAAACGAGCAGTACTTC
CDR3: CASSLDRGFLNEQYF

length: 15
D: TRBD1
V: TRBV5-1
size: -
J: TRBJ2-1
DNA: TGCGCCAGCAGCTTGACCGGGACAGGGAGGAATGAGCAGTTCTTC
CDR3: CASSLTGTGRNEQFF

length: 11
D: -
V: TRBV7-9
size: -
J: TRBJ2-3
DNA: TGTGCCAGCGCCGACACAGATACGCAGTATTTT
CDR3: CASADTDTQYF

length: 13
D: -
V: TRBV10-1
size: once
J: TRBJ2-5
DNA: TGCGCCAGCAGTGAGTACGCCCAAGAGACCCAGTACTTC
CDR3: CASSEYAQETQYF

length: 16
D: TRBD2
V: TRBV28
size: -
J: TRBJ2-3
DNA: TGTGCCAGCAGTCCCAGCGGGGGCTTGAGCACAGATACGCAGTATTTT
CDR3: CASSPSGGLSTDTQYF

length: 15
D: -
V: TRBV2
size: -
J: TRBJ2-4
DNA: TGTGCCAGCAGCGCACAGACTGTGGCCAAAAACATTCAGTACTTC
CDR3: CASSAQTVAKNIQYF

length: 14
D: TRBD2
V: TRBV6-5
size: -
J: TRBJ2-5
DNA: TGTGCCAGCAGTCAAGCGGGAGTGGGGGAGACCCAGTACTTC
CDR3: CASSQAGVGETQYF

length: 11
D: -
V: TRBV29-1
size: once
J: TRBJ2-7
DNA: TGCAGCGTCGCCTATCAGTACGAGCAGTACTTC
CDR3: CSVAYQYEQYF

length: 15
D: TRBD2
V: TRBV5-8
size: -
J: TRBJ2-3
DNA: TGTGCCAGCAGCCAATTAGCGGGTTTCACAGATACGCAGTATTTT
CDR3: CASSQLAGFTDTQYF

length: 13
D: -
V: TRBV27
size: -
J: TRBJ1-1
DNA: TGTGCCAGCAGTTGGCAGGTCAACACTGAAGCTTTCTTT
CDR3: CASSWQVNTEAFF

length: 17
D: TRBD2
V: TRBV5-6
size: -
J: TRBJ2-1
DNA: TGTGCCAGCAGCTGGGGACTAGCGGGAATAAGATACAATGAGCAGTTCTTC
CDR3: CASSWGLAGIRYNEQFF

length: 14
D: -
V: TRBV14
size: -
J: TRBJ2-3
DNA: TGTGCCAGCAGCCGCGAGCTTGTTGCAGATACGCAGTATTTT
CDR3: CASSRELVADTQYF

length: 16
D: -
V: TRBV25-1
size: -
J: TRBJ1-4
DNA: TGTGCCAGCAGTAACCGGGACGGGCAATTCCCTGAAAAACTGTTTTTT
CDR3: CASSNRDGQFPEKLFF

length: 14
D: -
V: TRBV19
size: -
J: TRBJ1-4
DNA: TGTGCCAGTCGTCCCGGGAAGACTAATGAAAAACTGTTTTTT
CDR3: CASRPGKTNEKLFF

length: 15
D: -
V: TRBV19
size: -
J: TRBJ2-1
DNA: TGTGCCAGTAGTTCGAGCGGGCGCGCCTACAATGAGCAGTTCTTC
CDR3: CASSSSGRAYNEQFF

length: 15
D: TRBD1
V: TRBV11-2
size: -
J: TRBJ2-1
DNA: TGTGCCAGCAGCGTGACAGGGGGGACCTACAATGAGCAGTTCTTC
CDR3: CASSVTGGTYNEQFF

length: 13
D: -
V: TRBV29-1
size: once
J: TRBJ2-5
DNA: TGCAGCGCCTCCCCCGGGACGGAGATCACCCAGTACTTC
CDR3: CSASPGTEITQYF

length: 11
D: -
V: TRBV7-9
size: -
J: TRBJ1-2
DNA: TGTGCCAGCAGTTCAGGGTATGGCTACACCTTC
CDR3: CASSSGYGYTF

length: 14
D: -
V: TRBV15
size: -
J: TRBJ2-7
DNA: TGTGCCACCAGCAGAGATCCGGGGACCTACGAGCAGTACTTC
CDR3: CATSRDPGTYEQYF

length: 12
D: -
V: TRBV5-6
size: -
J: TRBJ2-1
DNA: TGTGCCAGCAGCTTGATTTGGAATGAGCAGTTCTTC
CDR3: CASSLIWNEQFF

length: 16
D: TRBD2
V: TRBV7-2
size: -
J: TRBJ2-2
DNA: TGTGCCAGCAGCGTCGGACTAGCGGGTTGGACCGGGGAGCTGTTTTTT
CDR3: CASSVGLAGWTGELFF

length: 13
D: -
V: TRBV18
size: few
J: TRBJ2-5
DNA: TGTGCCAGCTCACCAAGGGGGATGGAGACCCAGTACTTC
CDR3: CASSPRGMETQYF

length: 14
D: -
V: TRBV18
size: -
J: TRBJ1-2
DNA: TGTGCCAGCTCACCACCCGGTGACGGACAAGGCTACACCTTC
CDR3: CASSPPGDGQGYTF

length: 13
D: -
V: TRBV2
size: -
J: TRBJ1-2
DNA: TGTGCCAGCAGTGACAGGGGAAACTATGGCTACACCTTC
CDR3: CASSDRGNYGYTF

length: 12
D: -
V: TRBV2
size: few
J: TRBJ1-5
DNA: TGTGCCAGCAGTGTACCCAATCAGCCCCAGCATTTT
CDR3: CASSVPNQPQHF

length: 15
D: -
V: TRBV15
size: -
J: TRBJ1-5
DNA: TGTGCCACCAGCAGAGGAGGGGCGTCGATTCAGCCCCAGCATTTT
CDR3: CATSRGGASIQPQHF

length: 13
D: -
V: TRBV5-1
size: -
J: TRBJ1-3
DNA: TGCGCCAGCAGCTTGGGACAAGGAAACACCATATATTTT
CDR3: CASSLGQGNTIYF

length: 11
D: -
V: TRBV15
size: -
J: TRBJ2-7
DNA: TGTGCCACCAGCATGGGCTACGAGCAGTACTTC
CDR3: CATSMGYEQYF

length: 13
D: TRBD2
V: TRBV6-1
size: -
J: TRBJ2-7
DNA: TGTGCCAGTCCGACTCCCGGGGGGTACGAGCAGTACTTC
CDR3: CASPTPGGYEQYF

length: 16
D: -
V: TRBV28
size: -
J: TRBJ2-7
DNA: TGTGCCAGCAGTCCCCGTGGTCACCAAGGAGGCTACGAGCAGTACTTC
CDR3: CASSPRGHQGGYEQYF

length: 15
D: -
V: TRBV6-6
size: -
J: TRBJ1-6
DNA: TGTGCCAGCAGACCGGGGCAGGCCAATAATTCACCCCTCCACTTT
CDR3: CASRPGQANNSPLHF

length: 20
D: TRBD1
V: TRBV5-1
size: -
J: TRBJ2-6
DNA: TGCGCCAGCAGCTTAGGTGGCGCGCCGCGACAGGGGACTGGGGCCAACGTCCTGACTTTC
CDR3: CASSLGGAPRQGTGANVLTF

length: 17
D: -
V: TRBV19
size: -
J: TRBJ2-7
DNA: TGTGCCAGTAGTATAGATAGGAGGAGGGGGCAATCCCACGAGCAGTACTTC
CDR3: CASSIDRRRGQSHEQYF

length: 14
D: -
V: TRBV28
size: once
J: TRBJ2-2
DNA: TGTGCCACCTATTCGGAGGGGGACACCGGGGAGCTGTTTTTT
CDR3: CATYSEGDTGELFF

length: 14
D: -
V: TRBV5-6
size: -
J: TRBJ1-1
DNA: TGTGCCAGCAGCTTGGCGGTACAGAACACTGAAGCTTTCTTT
CDR3: CASSLAVQNTEAFF

length: 16
D: -
V: TRBV18
size: -
J: TRBJ1-6
DNA: TGTGCCAGCTCACCCTTAGCGAAAGGGATCAATTCACCCCTCCACTTT
CDR3: CASSPLAKGINSPLHF

length: 13
D: -
V: TRBV5-1
size: -
J: TRBJ2-3
DNA: TGCGCCAGCAGCTTGGGGTGGGGAGATACGCAGTATTTT
CDR3: CASSLGWGDTQYF

length: 13
D: -
V: TRBV6-5
size: -
J: TRBJ2-7
DNA: TGTGCCAGCAGTTCCGGACACCACTACGAGCAGTACTTC
CDR3: CASSSGHHYEQYF

length: 15
D: -
V: TRBV5-4
size: few
J: TRBJ1-2
DNA: TGTGCCAGCAGCTTGGATCCAGGGGAAGGCTATGGCTACACCTTC
CDR3: CASSLDPGEGYGYTF

length: 16
D: -
V: TRBV2
size: -
J: TRBJ2-5
DNA: TGTGCCAGCAGTGAGGGGATAGCCCTAGGGGGAGAGACCCAGTACTTC
CDR3: CASSEGIALGGETQYF

length: 16
D: TRBD1
V: TRBV7-9
size: -
J: TRBJ1-2
DNA: TGTGCCAGCAGCCGACAGGGGACAGCAACGAACTATGGCTACACCTTC
CDR3: CASSRQGTATNYGYTF

length: 12
D: -
V: TRBV28
size: -
J: TRBJ1-2
DNA: TGTGCCAGCAGTTTAAAGGAGAGGGGCTACACCTTC
CDR3: CASSLKERGYTF

length: 15
D: -
V: TRBV2
size: few
J: TRBJ1-5
DNA: TGTGCCAGCAGTGAAGCGGGGTGGGGGAATCAGCCCCAGCATTTT
CDR3: CASSEAGWGNQPQHF

length: 15
D: -
V: TRBV5-5
size: -
J: TRBJ1-2
DNA: TGTGCCAGCAGCTTGGCCGAAGACCTGTACTATGGCTACACCTTC
CDR3: CASSLAEDLYYGYTF

length: 15
D: TRBD2
V: TRBV5-1
size: -
J: TRBJ2-1
DNA: TGCGCCAGCACCCTTGGCGGGAGGGCCGGCAATGAGCAGTTCTTC
CDR3: CASTLGGRAGNEQFF

length: 15
D: TRBD2
V: TRBV6-1
size: -
J: TRBJ2-2
DNA: TGTGCCAGCAGGCCGGGACTAGGGAACACCGGGGAGCTGTTTTTT
CDR3: CASRPGLGNTGELFF

length: 15
D: TRBD1
V: TRBV10-3
size: few
J: TRBJ1-3
DNA: TGTGCCATCAGCCTGACAGGGACCTCTGGAAACACCATATATTTT
CDR3: CAISLTGTSGNTIYF

length: 13
D: -
V: TRBV6-1
size: once
J: TRBJ1-5
DNA: TGTGCCAGCAGTATCTCGGTCGGACAGCCCCAGCATTTT
CDR3: CASSISVGQPQHF